These 18 T cell receptor beta chains came from one sample sequenced in a study of cytomegalovirus exposure and HLA in healthy donors. PCR employed 60 Vbeta and 13 Jbeta primers. Sequencing used immunoSEQ multiplex PCR; TCRdb keeps in-frame clones, though not all of them. The table lists under 200,000 clones, approximately 77% of them singletons, with roughly 2% in the top ten. The sample comprised PBMCs. These receptors all stem from a man aged 45 to 65 in good health and CMV-seropositive.

The chain carries TRBV30 and TRBJ2-5; the match to TRBD2 covers 8 bases. V lost 2 bases to trimming and J lost 4 bases; unmatched junction nucleotides: 6. The germline V gene encodes CDR1 GTSNPN and CDR2 SVGIG (reference sequence). This CDR3 has 14 amino acids. The CDR3 loop is CAWSPGLGVETQYF. CDR3 nucleotides: TGTGCCTGGAGTCCGGGACTAGGAGTAGAGACCCAGTACTTC.

The rearrangement joins TRBV12-5 to TRBJ1-1, with 10 positions matching TRBD1. CDR3 length: 15 residues. Trimming removed 0 bases from V and 4 bases from J; junction bases left unmatched: 2. Germline V CDR1 and CDR2: LGHNT, FRNRAP. Here the CDR3 reads CASGLVGTGVTEAFF. CDR3 DNA: TGTGCTAGTGGTTTGGTCGGGACAGGGGTCACTGAAGCTTTCTTT. The full variable domain, rest sourced from reference TRBV12-5 and TRBJ1-1, is DARVTQTPRHKVTEMGQEVTMRCQPILGHNTVFWYRQTMMQGLELLAYFRNRAPLDDSGMPKDRFSAEMPDATLATLKIQPSEPRDSAVYFCASGLVGTGVTEAFFGQGTRLTVV.

J is TRBJ2-7 and V is TRBV9, with 10 nucleotides matching TRBD1. CDR3 length: 14 residues. Per the germline V gene, CDR1 is SGDLS and CDR2 is YYNGEE. V was clipped by 4 bases and J by 3 bases; unmatched bases: 4. CDR3 in DNA: TGTGCCAGCAGCCCGGGACAGGGGATCTACGAGCAGTACTTC. This codes for CASSPGQGIYEQYF.

The V gene is TRBV6-5, the J gene TRBJ1-6; the D gene is possibly TRBD1 (6 bases). CDR1 and CDR2 (germline): MNHEY, SVGAGI. The CDR3 spans 15 residues. V lost 4 bases, J lost 5 bases, and 12 bases lay in between. Here the CDR3 reads CASSSSTGNNSPLHF. As DNA, the CDR3 is TGTGCCAGCAGTTCCTCGACAGGAAATAATTCACCCCTCCACTTT.

The chain joins TRBV7-2 to TRBJ1-6, with D tentatively TRBD1 (5 bases). The CDR3 runs to 14 residues. The germline V gene has CDR1 SGHTA and CDR2 FQGNSA. Deletions cut 0 bases from V and 10 bases from J, with 10 bases between. In nucleotides, the CDR3 is TGTGCCAGCAGCTTAGCGGGGGGGGGATCACCCCTCCACTTT. Translating gives CASSLAGGGSPLHF.

The chain combines TRBV10-1 with TRBJ1-5; 7 nucleotides agree with TRBD1. With 6 bases clipped from V and 3 bases from J, the junction kept 5 bases outside the gene matches. The CDR3 extends over 14 amino acids. Per the germline V gene, CDR1 is WNHNN and CDR2 is SYGVQD (reference sequence). The CDR3 DNA reads TGCGCCAGCAGCGGGGGACAGAACAATCAGCCCCAGCATTTT. Translated: CASSGGQNNQPQHF.

This clone was seen more than once but under ten times. The chain links TRBV5-1 to TRBJ1-4, with no clear D. V was cut by 3 bases and J by 6 bases, with 18 bases left in between. CDR3 length equals 16 residues. Germline V gene lookup returns CDR1 SGHRS and CDR2 YFSETQ. The CDR3 region is CASSYALGGVDEKLFF. CDR3 DNA sequence: TGCGCCAGCAGCTACGCCCTCGGCGGGGTGGATGAAAAACTGTTTTTT.

The CDR3 DNA reads as TGTGCCAGCAGCGTATTATTAGGGGGCGGGTCTCTTGGCTACACCTTC. Protein product: CASSVLLGGGSLGYTF. The chain employs TRBV9 and TRBJ1-2; TRBD1 agrees at 7 bases. This CDR3 has 16 residues. Trimming removed 1 base from V and 7 bases from J; junction bases left unmatched: 13. CDR1 and CDR2 (germline): SGDLS, YYNGEE. Drawing the rest from reference TRBV9 and TRBJ1-2, the complete variable domain is DSGVTQTPKHLITATGQRVTLRCSPRSGDLSVYWYQQSLDQGLQFLIQYYNGEERAKGNILERFSAQQFPDLHSELNLSSLELGDSALYFCASSVLLGGGSLGYTFGSGTRLTVV.

The V and J genes are TRBV6-1 and TRBJ1-2; D is possibly TRBD1 (6 bases). The germline V gene encodes CDR1 MNHNS and CDR2 SASEGT. Trimming removed 7 bases from V and 6 bases from J, with 12 bases in between. The CDR3 is made up of 12 amino acids. CDR3 sequence reads: CASTESGDGYTF. CDR3 nucleotides: TGTGCCAGCACCGAATCAGGGGATGGCTACACCTTC.

The rearrangement joins TRBV2 to TRBJ1-6; 11 positions agree with TRBD1. The CDR3 totals 15 residues. From germline, CDR1 is SNHLY and CDR2 FYNNEI. With 5 bases clipped from V and 11 bases from J, the junction kept 8 bases outside the gene matches. The CDR3 region has the DNA TGTGCCAGCAGTCTGGGACAGGGGGATCAAGCACCCCTCCACTTT. This gives the protein CASSLGQGDQAPLHF.

This chain joins TRBV6-5 and TRBJ2-7; TRBD2 matches 9 bases. The CDR3 consists of 15 residues. Germline-derived CDR1 and CDR2 are MNHEY and SVGAGI. The trim removed 0 bases at V and 4 bases at J, leaving 4 bases unmatched. The CDR3 DNA reads as TGTGCCAGCAGTTACTCCGGTAGCGGGGGTTACGAGCAGTACTTC. As protein: CASSYSGSGGYEQYF.

The chain combines TRBV7-9 with TRBJ2-1; 9 bases are a match to TRBD2. The CDR3 runs 15 residues. In germline, CDR1 is SEHNR, CDR2 FQNEAQ (reference sequence). V shed 2 bases, J shed 7 bases, and the junction held 6 bases outside the gene matches. CDR3: CASSLLASGMNEQFF. As DNA, the CDR3 is TGTGCCAGCAGCTTACTGGCTAGCGGGATGAATGAGCAGTTCTTC.

V gene TRBV6-5 combines with J gene TRBJ2-2; 7 nucleotides match TRBD1. Trimming removed 4 bases from V and 6 bases from J; junction bases left unmatched: 8. This CDR3 region has 15 residues. Per the germline V gene, CDR1 is MNHEY and CDR2 is SVGAGI. The CDR3 is CASSFYRGGAGELFF. CDR3 nucleotide sequence: TGTGCCAGCAGTTTCTACAGGGGTGGTGCCGGGGAGCTGTTTTTT.

The genes are TRBV19 and TRBJ2-7, with 11 bases identical to TRBD1. The CDR3 spans 14 residues. Germline V gives CDR1 LNHDA, CDR2 SQIVND (reference sequence). Trimming at V came to 4 bases and at J to 9 bases, leaving 8 bases not matched to a gene. The CDR3 DNA is TGTGCCAGTAGTACCCGGACAGGGGGCTTCGGGCAGTACTTC. This codes for CASSTRTGGFGQYF.

The V gene is TRBV7-2, the J gene TRBJ2-5, with D perhaps TRBD2 (6 bases). V lost 4 bases to trimming and J lost 3 bases, with 12 bases between them. The CDR3 runs to 14 residues. The germline V gene has CDR1 SGHTA and CDR2 FQGNSA. The CDR3 coding sequence is TGTGCCAGCAGCTCCATGGGCGGGAAAGAGACCCAGTACTTC. The encoded protein is CASSSMGGKETQYF.

The CDR3 bases are TGTGCCATCAGTGAAGGCGGGGGGGCCGTTGAGACCCAGTACTTC. It encodes CAISEGGGAVETQYF. This chain links TRBV10-3 with TRBJ2-5, with 9 bases fitting TRBD2. CDR1 and CDR2 (germline): ENHRY, SYGVKD. J gave up 5 bases and V 3 bases, and 7 bases lay outside the gene matches. There are 15 residues in the CDR3.

The CDR3 loop is CASGGETQYF. The CDR3 DNA sequence: TGTGCCAGCGGAGGGGAGACCCAGTACTTC. The rearrangement uses TRBV7-9 and TRBJ2-5, with a possible D match to TRBD2 (6 bases). Trimming removed 8 bases from V and 5 bases from J, with 6 bases in between. The CDR3 length is 10 residues. The V gene's germline CDR1 is SEHNR and CDR2 FQNEAQ (reference sequence).

J is TRBJ2-1 and V is TRBV4-2, with 11 positions matching TRBD1. The CDR3 spans 15 residues. After removal of 5 bases from V and 7 bases from J, the junction contained 7 bases not matched to a gene. Germline values: CDR1 LGHNA, CDR2 YNFKEQ. CDR3 region: CASSSAGQGENEQFF. In DNA form, the CDR3 reads TGTGCCAGCAGCTCAGCGGGACAGGGGGAGAATGAGCAGTTCTTC.